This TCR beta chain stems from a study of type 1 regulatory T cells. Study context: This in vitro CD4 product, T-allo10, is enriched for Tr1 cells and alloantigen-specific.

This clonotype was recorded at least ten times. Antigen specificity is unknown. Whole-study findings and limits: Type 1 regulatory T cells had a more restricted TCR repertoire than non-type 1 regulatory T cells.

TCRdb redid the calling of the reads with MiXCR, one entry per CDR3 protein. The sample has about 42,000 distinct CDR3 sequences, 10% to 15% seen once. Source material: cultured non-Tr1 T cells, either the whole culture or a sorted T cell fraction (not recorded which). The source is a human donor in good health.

The CDR3, as DNA: TGCGCCAGCAGCGCGAGTTCCTACGAGCAGTACTTC. It is translated as CASSASSYEQYF. The chain has TRBV5-1 and TRBJ2-7; D not resolved. CDR3 size: 12 residues. The V gene lost 4 bases and the J gene lost 1 base, with 6 bases spanning the gap. Per the germline V gene, CDR1 is SGHRS and CDR2 is YFSETQ.